These 10 T cell receptor beta chains share one sample of origin, sequenced in a study of blood T cell repertoires in COVID-19. The data were produced by immunoSEQ multiplex PCR, yet TCRdb's version contains in-frame clones alone and is incomplete. This repertoire shows about 160,000 clones, about 85% found once; its top ten account for about 1%. Sequenced input: peripheral blood. The origin of the receptors is a man aged 35 to 55 with acute or convalescent COVID-19.

The gene calls are TRBV5-1 and TRBJ2-7, with 12 bases aligning to TRBD1. Germline CDR1 is SGHRS and CDR2 is YFSETQ. V lost 4 bases and J lost 5; bases outside the gene matches: 7. The CDR3 spans 15 residues. DNA for the CDR3: TGCGCCAGCAGCCCCGGGACAGGGGGCGTCGACGAGCAGTACTTC. Protein product: CASSPGTGGVDEQYF.

This rearrangement joins TRBV24-1 to TRBJ2-7, with D perhaps TRBD2 (5 bases). V was trimmed by 3 bases and J by 2 bases, leaving 16 bases between them. CDR1 is KGHDR, CDR2 SFDVKD, per germline. The CDR3 sequence is 16 residues long. DNA of the CDR3: TGTGCCACCAGTGATCCAGCGGCAGCTACAACCTACGAGCAGTACTTC. It encodes CATSDPAAATTYEQYF.

This clone was seen a single time. The genes are TRBV5-1 and TRBJ1-1; D is unresolved. V was trimmed by 1 base and J by 1 base, leaving 8 bases between them. CDR1 is SGHRS and CDR2 is YFSETQ in the germline V gene. This CDR3 region has 14 residues. CDR3 coding DNA: TGCGCCAGCAGCTTGTCAGCGGCGAACACTGAAGCTTTCTTT. It yields the protein CASSLSAANTEAFF.

V and J are TRBV5-6 and TRBJ2-7, with D perhaps TRBD2 (5 bases). Germline values: CDR1 SGHDT, CDR2 YYEEEE. The CDR3 loop spans 16 amino acids. Between the trimmed V and J ends, which lost 3 bases and 5 bases, there was a span of 21 bases. CDR3 in amino acids: CASSSVWRGRIDEQYF. The CDR3 nucleotides are TGTGCCAGCAGCTCGGTCTGGAGAGGGAGAATCGACGAGCAGTACTTC.

J is TRBJ1-4 and V is TRBV5-4; D perhaps matches TRBD1 (5 bases). V gave up 4 bases and J gave up 5 bases, with 12 bases separating them. CDR1 SGHNT and CDR2 YYREEE come from the germline V gene (reference sequence). The CDR3 has 14 amino acids. CDR3 loop: CASSPGLENEKLFF. The CDR3 bases are TGTGCCAGCAGCCCGGGACTCGAGAATGAAAAACTGTTTTTT.

This sequence joins TRBV6-5 and TRBJ2-7, with D perhaps matching TRBD1 (6 bases). The V gene lost 6 bases and the J gene lost 2 bases, with 14 bases spanning the gap. This CDR3 has 14 amino acids. CDR1 is MNHEY, CDR2 SVGAGI, per germline. This CDR3 is CASRIAGQTYEQYF. The CDR3 DNA reads as TGTGCCAGCAGAATCGCCGGACAGACCTACGAGCAGTACTTC.

The chain is built from TRBV6-5 and TRBJ1-2; D may be TRBD1 (5 bases). Trimming removed 6 bases at V and 4 bases at J, with 12 bases between. Germline V gives CDR1 MNHEY, CDR2 SVGAGI. This CDR3 region has 13 residues. This CDR3 reads CASRTDSPYGYTF. The CDR3 DNA is TGTGCCAGCAGGACCGACAGCCCCTATGGCTACACCTTC.

This clone has a single count. This chain connects TRBV11-1 to TRBJ2-3; 11 bases match TRBD1. This CDR3 has 14 amino acids. Germline-derived CDR1 and CDR2 are SGHAT and FQDESV (reference sequence). V lost 5 bases, J lost 6 bases, and 4 bases stayed unmatched. CDR3 sequence (DNA): TGTGCCAGCAGCCCTCGGACAGGGGGCGATACGCAGTATTTT. Amino acid sequence: CASSPRTGGDTQYF.

In its sample, this clone was seen once. The J gene is TRBJ2-1, the V gene TRBV10-3; tentative D call: TRBD1 (6 bases). The germline V gene has CDR1 ENHRY and CDR2 SYGVKD. Deletions cut 3 bases from V and 8 bases from J, with 26 bases between. This CDR3 region has 18 residues. The CDR3 loop reads CAISEEQGKAIRYHEQFF. The DNA for the CDR3 is TGTGCCATCAGTGAAGAACAGGGAAAGGCCATACGATACCATGAGCAGTTCTTC.

This sequence joins TRBV29-1 and TRBJ2-3; D possibly corresponds to TRBD1 (5 bases). This CDR3 has 13 amino acids. Germline values: CDR1 SQVTM, CDR2 ANQGSEA. V was trimmed by 8 bases and J by 2 bases, leaving 14 bases between them. Here the CDR3 DNA reads TGCAGCTCCCGCGCAGGGTACACAGATACGCAGTATTTT. Protein: CSSRAGYTDTQYF.